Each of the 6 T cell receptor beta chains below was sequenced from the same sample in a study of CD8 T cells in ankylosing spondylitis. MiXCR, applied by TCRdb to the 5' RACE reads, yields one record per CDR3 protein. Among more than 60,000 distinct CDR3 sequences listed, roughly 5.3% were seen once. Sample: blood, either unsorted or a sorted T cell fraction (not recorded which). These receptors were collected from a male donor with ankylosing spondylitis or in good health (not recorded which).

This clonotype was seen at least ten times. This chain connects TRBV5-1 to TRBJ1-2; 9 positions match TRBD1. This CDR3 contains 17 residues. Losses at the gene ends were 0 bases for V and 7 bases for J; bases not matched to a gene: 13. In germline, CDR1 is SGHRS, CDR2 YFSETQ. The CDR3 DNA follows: TGCGCCAGCAGCTTGGGGATTTTTGTACAGGGGGCAATTGGCTACACCTTC. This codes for CASSLGIFVQGAIGYTF.

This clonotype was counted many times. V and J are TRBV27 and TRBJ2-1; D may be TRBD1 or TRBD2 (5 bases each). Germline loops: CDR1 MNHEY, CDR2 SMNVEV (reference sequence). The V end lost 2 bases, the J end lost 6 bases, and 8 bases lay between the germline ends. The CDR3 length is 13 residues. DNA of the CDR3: TGTGCCAGCAGTTTAGTGGGACCCAATGAGCAGTTCTTC. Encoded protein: CASSLVGPNEQFF.

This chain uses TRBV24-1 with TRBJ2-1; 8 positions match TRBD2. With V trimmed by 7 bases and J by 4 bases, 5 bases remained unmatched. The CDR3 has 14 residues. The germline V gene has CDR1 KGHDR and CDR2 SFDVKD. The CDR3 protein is CATRDSGAYNEQFF. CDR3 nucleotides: TGTGCCACCAGGGATAGCGGGGCTTACAATGAGCAGTTCTTC.

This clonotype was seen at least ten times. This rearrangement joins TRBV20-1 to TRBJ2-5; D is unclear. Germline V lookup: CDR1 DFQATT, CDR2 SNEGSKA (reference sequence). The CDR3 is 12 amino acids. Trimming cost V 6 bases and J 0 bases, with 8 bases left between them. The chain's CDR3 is CSAHTNQETQYF. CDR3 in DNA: TGCAGTGCCCACACTAACCAAGAGACCCAGTACTTC.

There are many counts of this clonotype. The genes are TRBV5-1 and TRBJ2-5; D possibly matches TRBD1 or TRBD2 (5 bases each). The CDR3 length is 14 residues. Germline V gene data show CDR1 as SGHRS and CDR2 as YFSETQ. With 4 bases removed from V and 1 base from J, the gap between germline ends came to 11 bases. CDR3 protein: CASSRDAGQETQYF. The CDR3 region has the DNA TGCGCCAGCAGCAGGGACGCGGGCCAAGAGACCCAGTACTTC.

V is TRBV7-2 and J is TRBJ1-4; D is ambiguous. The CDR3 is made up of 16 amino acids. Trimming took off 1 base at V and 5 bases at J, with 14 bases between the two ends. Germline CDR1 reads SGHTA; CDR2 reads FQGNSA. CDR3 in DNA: TGTGCCAGCAGCTTAGATTCGGGCGGATTAAATGAAAAACTGTTTTTT. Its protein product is CASSLDSGGLNEKLFF.